The 25 T cell receptor beta chains reported below all come from one sample, sequenced in a study of T-cell reconstitution after alpha-beta-depleted transplantation in children. Using unique molecular identifiers, the investigators prepared the TCRbeta library. A single record per CDR3 protein comes from TCRdb applying MiXCR to the PCR reads. The sample comprises about 360,000 distinct CDR3 sequences, about an eighth of which are singletons, and around 4% rests with the top ten. Here the sequenced sample was PBMCs, taken from the stem cell graft. Receptor source: a human donor who donated a stem cell graft to a child with Fanconi anemia.

In its sample, this clonotype was seen a few times. CDR3 loop: CSVEVRNSYEQYF. The DNA of the CDR3 is TGCAGCGTTGAGGTCAGGAACTCCTACGAGCAGTACTTC. The V and J genes are TRBV29-1 and TRBJ2-7; D call uncertain. Germline values: CDR1 SQVTM, CDR2 ANQGSEA. CDR3 length equals 13 residues. The germline V and J ends were trimmed by 3 bases and 0 bases, with 9 bases remaining between them.

This clonotype was seen only a few times. The chain uses TRBV27 and TRBJ2-3; TRBD2 aligns across 16 bases. V shed 5 bases, J shed 10 bases, and the junction held 0 bases outside the gene matches. Germline loops: CDR1 MNHEY, CDR2 SMNVEV (reference sequence). The CDR3 is made up of 13 amino acids. The CDR3 bases are TGTGCCAGCAGTGGGACTAGCGGGGGGGCGCAGTATTTT. Its protein product is CASSGTSGGAQYF.

Notes on this clonotype: A much larger clonotype is one base distant, so this may be a read error. The CDR3 bases are TGTGCCAGCAGACTTACAGGGGTGGATGGCTACACCTTC. This gives the protein CASRLTGVDGYTF. The rearrangement uses TRBV28 and TRBJ1-2, with 7 positions matching TRBD1. Germline V lookup: CDR1 MDHEN, CDR2 SYDVKM. Unmatched junction bases numbered 7, after V lost 6 bases and J lost 6 bases. The CDR3 is 13 residues long.

This clonotype has more than one count but fewer than ten. V is TRBV3-1 and J is TRBJ2-7, with D possibly TRBD1 on 5 matching bases. This CDR3 spans 11 amino acids. Per germline, CDR1 LGHDT and CDR2 YNNKEL (reference sequence). V lost 8 bases, J lost 2 bases, and 7 bases lay in between. CDR3 sequence: CASGATYEQYF. Here the CDR3 DNA reads TGTGCCAGCGGGGCCACCTACGAGCAGTACTTC.

This clonotype came up many times. The chain uses TRBV20-1 and TRBJ1-1, with unresolved D. CDR1 DFQATT and CDR2 SNEGSKA come from the germline V gene (reference sequence). CDR3 length: 14 amino acids. Trimming shortened V by 6 bases and J by 3 bases, and 17 bases separated the two germline ends. In DNA form, the CDR3 reads TGCAGTGCAGGAAACCCTCGACACCACACTGAAGCTTTCTTT. Translated: CSAGNPRHHTEAFF.

In its sample, this clonotype was seen a few times. This chain uses TRBV6-1 with TRBJ2-2; D ambiguous. The CDR3 runs to 15 residues. With 6 bases removed from V and 0 bases from J, the gap between germline ends came to 11 bases. Per germline, CDR1 MNHNS and CDR2 SASEGT. The CDR3 DNA reads TGTGCCAGCAGGGTGACTGTTTCGAACACCGGGGAGCTGTTTTTT. Protein sequence: CASRVTVSNTGELFF.

The rearrangement uses TRBV5-5 and TRBJ2-7; the D is unclear. V was clipped by 4 bases and J by 3 bases, with 11 bases between them. Germline V gene lookup returns CDR1 SGHKS and CDR2 YYEKEE (reference sequence). The CDR3 runs to 13 residues. The DNA of the CDR3 is TGTGCCAGCAGCGTACTCCCCGGCTACGAGCAGTACTTC. This sequence encodes CASSVLPGYEQYF.

This chain links TRBV5-5 with TRBJ2-1; 7 nucleotides line up with TRBD2. In germline, CDR1 is SGHKS, CDR2 YYEKEE (reference sequence). Germline trimming cut 4 bases from V and 14 bases from J; bases unmatched to any gene: 6. The CDR3 is made up of 11 amino acids. CDR3: CASSQGLEEFF. Written as DNA, the CDR3 is TGTGCCAGCAGCCAAGGACTAGAGGAGTTCTTC.

J is TRBJ2-7 and V is TRBV7-9; weak D call: TRBD1 (5 bases). Looked up from germline, CDR1 is SEHNR and CDR2 is FQNEAQ (reference sequence). The germline V and J ends were trimmed by 4 bases and 2 bases, with 15 bases remaining between them. The CDR3 runs 15 residues. CDR3 sequence (DNA): TGTGCCAGCAGCTCAAATAGGGGCAGGCCCTACGAGCAGTACTTC. Translation gives CASSSNRGRPYEQYF.

The rearrangement joins TRBV9 to TRBJ2-2; D is possibly TRBD2 (5 bases). This CDR3 has 14 residues. Germline values: CDR1 SGDLS, CDR2 YYNGEE. V lost 0 bases and J 6 bases, leaving 9 bases between the germline ends. The CDR3, as DNA: TGTGCCAGCAGCGTAGGTGGTAGCGCCGGGGAGCTGTTTTTT. Translation gives CASSVGGSAGELFF. The complete variable domain, with remaining parts taken from reference TRBV9 and TRBJ2-2, reads DSGVTQTPKHLITATGQRVTLRCSPRSGDLSVYWYQQSLDQGLQFLIQYYNGEERAKGNILERFSAQQFPDLHSELNLSSLELGDSALYFCASSVGGSAGELFFGEGSRLTVL.

At least ten counts were recorded for this clonotype. The rearrangement links TRBV6-2 or TRBV6-3 to TRBJ2-2, with 9 bases lining up with TRBD1. The V gene's germline CDR1 is MNHEY and CDR2 SVGEGT. The V and J ends lost 7 bases and 5 bases, in that order; junction bases with no gene match: 11. This CDR3 contains 16 residues. CDR3 nucleotide sequence: TGTGCCAGCACTATACAGGGGGCGCTGGGAACCGGGGAGCTGTTTTTT. Encoded protein: CASTIQGALGTGELFF.

The chain has TRBV7-2 and TRBJ2-3; 13 nucleotides agree with TRBD2. J lost 5 bases, V lost 5 bases, and 7 bases had no gene match. This CDR3 spans 16 amino acids. Germline V gives CDR1 SGHTA, CDR2 FQGNSA. CDR3 sequence reads: CASSPELAGGLDTQYF. The DNA for the CDR3 is TGTGCCAGCAGCCCAGAACTAGCGGGGGGGTTAGATACGCAGTATTTT. Looking up the rest from reference TRBV7-2 and TRBJ2-3 gives the full variable domain: GAGVSQSPSNKVTEKGKDVELRCDPISGHTALYWYRQSLGQGLEFLIYFQGNSAPDKSGLPSDRFSAERTGGSVSTLTIQRTQQEDSAVYLCASSPELAGGLDTQYFGPGTRLTVL.

The sample holds a few counts of this clonotype. The V gene is TRBV2, the J gene TRBJ1-5, with D possibly being TRBD1 (6 bases). The CDR3 consists of 14 residues. Looked up from germline, CDR1 is SNHLY and CDR2 is FYNNEI. V dropped 3 bases and J dropped 6 bases, with 12 bases sitting between them. CDR3: CASSDRTAGQPQHF. The CDR3 nucleotides read TGTGCCAGCAGTGACAGGACAGCAGGTCAGCCCCAGCATTTT.

This clonotype has only a few counts. The CDR3 sequence: CASSSGQGLIGEQYF. For the CDR3, the DNA is TGTGCCAGCTCATCCGGACAGGGTCTTATAGGCGAGCAGTACTTC. The rearrangement joins TRBV18 to TRBJ2-7, with 8 bases aligning to TRBD1. The V segment lost 5 bases and the J segment 6 bases; nucleotides outside the gene matches: 12. The germline V gene encodes CDR1 KGHSH and CDR2 LQKENI. There are 15 residues in the CDR3.

This clonotype appeared a few times. The chain carries TRBV12-3 or TRBV12-4 and TRBJ2-6; 8 bases match TRBD1. The CDR3 contains 20 residues. With V trimmed by 4 bases and J by 0 bases, 14 bases remained unmatched. CDR3 nucleotide sequence: TGTGCCAGCAGTTCACAGGACCCAGGGGGCTCAAGCTCTGGGGCCAACGTCCTGACTTTC. As protein: CASSSQDPGGSSSGANVLTF.

This clonotype was detected only a few times. The gene calls are TRBV5-1 and TRBJ1-1; no firm D call. V lost 0 bases and J lost 1, with 10 bases in between. CDR3 length: 15 amino acids. Germline-derived CDR1 and CDR2 are SGHRS and YFSETQ. This chain's CDR3 is CASSLGSRGNTEAFF. The CDR3 DNA reads as TGCGCCAGCAGCTTGGGCAGCCGGGGGAACACTGAAGCTTTCTTT. Variable domain in full (rest from reference TRBV5-1 and TRBJ1-1): KAGVTQTPRYLIKTRGQQVTLSCSPISGHRSVSWYQQTPGQGLQFLFEYFSETQRNKGNFPGRFSGRQFSNSRSEMNVSTLELGDSALYLCASSLGSRGNTEAFFGQGTRLTVV.

J is TRBJ1-3 and V is TRBV7-2; tentative D call: TRBD1 (5 bases). The CDR3 extends over 15 amino acids. The V end lost 3 bases, the J end lost 6 bases, and 15 bases lay between the germline ends. Per the germline V gene, CDR1 is SGHTA and CDR2 is FQGNSA. CDR3 in DNA: TGTGCCAGCAGCTTTTCAGGGATTCTCGAAAACACCATATATTTT. Its translation is CASSFSGILENTIYF.

This clonotype was seen at least ten times. This chain connects TRBV7-9 to TRBJ2-2; TRBD1 matches at 7 bases. The germline V gene has CDR1 SEHNR and CDR2 FQNEAQ (reference sequence). Germline trimming cut 4 bases from V and 5 bases from J; bases unmatched to any gene: 10. This CDR3 is built from 16 residues. DNA for the CDR3: TGTGCCAGCAGCTCCCGTTTGACAGGGCAAACCGGGGAGCTGTTTTTT. It is translated as CASSSRLTGQTGELFF. Filled out from reference TRBV7-9 and TRBJ2-2, the complete variable domain reads DTGVSQNPRHKITKRGQNVTFRCDPISEHNRLYWYRQTLGQGPEFLTYFQNEAQLEKSRLLSDRFSAERPKGSFSTLEIQRTEQGDSAMYLCASSSRLTGQTGELFFGEGSRLTVL.

This clonotype was recorded a few times. This chain connects TRBV6-2 or TRBV6-3 to TRBJ2-5, with D perhaps given as TRBD1 or TRBD2 (5 bases each). The CDR3 runs 17 residues. Between the trimmed V and J ends, which lost 6 bases and 1 base, there was a span of 21 bases. Germline values: CDR1 MNHEY, CDR2 SVGEGT. The CDR3 loop reads CASRPTAVLGTQETQYF. The DNA for the CDR3 is TGTGCCAGCAGACCAACCGCTGTCCTGGGGACCCAAGAGACCCAGTACTTC.

Only a few counts were recorded for this clonotype. The chain recombines TRBV29-1 with TRBJ1-1, with D maybe TRBD1 (6 bases). The V and J ends lost 6 bases and 4 bases respectively, with 15 bases between them. CDR1 and CDR2 from the germline V gene are SQVTM and ANQGSEA. The CDR3 covers 13 residues. CDR3 DNA: TGCAGCGTATCTAACAGGGACGGCACTGAAGCTTTCTTT. Amino acid sequence: CSVSNRDGTEAFF.

The chain carries TRBV6-5 and TRBJ2-3, with D uncertain. The germline CDR1 and CDR2 sequences are MNHEY and SVGAGI. Trimming took 4 bases from V and 5 from J, leaving 4 bases between them. The CDR3 contains 11 residues. The CDR3 region has the DNA TGTGCCAGCAGTTCGGTAGATACGCAGTATTTT. Amino acids: CASSSVDTQYF.

This clonotype was seen repeatedly, ten times or more. V gene TRBV5-1 combines with J gene TRBJ1-1, with D perhaps TRBD1 (5 bases). The CDR3 spans 13 residues. Per germline, CDR1 SGHRS and CDR2 YFSETQ. V was clipped by 0 bases and J by 7 bases, with 10 bases between them. CDR3: CASSLEGRFEAFF. The CDR3 DNA reads as TGCGCCAGCAGCTTGGAGGGACGGTTTGAAGCTTTCTTT.

This chain uses TRBV7-9 with TRBJ2-3; 7 bases match TRBD2. From germline, CDR1 is SEHNR and CDR2 FQNEAQ (reference sequence). The CDR3 contains 13 residues. V trimming: 9 bases; J trimming: 4 bases; junction bases outside the gene matches: 7. CDR3 nucleotides: TGTGCCAGTCAGCGGGACGGCCCAGATACGCAGTATTTT. This sequence encodes CASQRDGPDTQYF.

This clonotype is classed as medium-sized (0.01 to 0.1%). The rearrangement joins TRBV5-1 to TRBJ2-3; possible D gene TRBD1, 6 bases. Deletions cut 4 bases from V and 2 bases from J, with 8 bases between. This CDR3 spans 13 amino acids. CDR1 is SGHRS, CDR2 YFSETQ, per germline. The DNA for the CDR3 is TGCGCCAGCAGCAGGACAGCCACAGATACGCAGTATTTT. It specifies CASSRTATDTQYF.

In its sample, this clonotype was seen a few times. The chain couples TRBV20-1 to TRBJ2-3, with a weak D call TRBD2 (6 bases). CDR1 DFQATT and CDR2 SNEGSKA come from the germline V gene (reference sequence). Trimming cost V 8 bases and J 2 bases, with 17 bases left between them. CDR3 length equals 14 residues. The CDR3 reads CSTLLGGLTDTQYF. CDR3 bases: TGCAGTACCTTGCTCGGGGGACTCACAGATACGCAGTATTTT.